A selection of T cell receptor beta chains follows, all from one sample in a study of CD8+CD57+ T cells in acquired aplastic anemia. TCRdb called the reads again in MiXCR, with one record for every CDR3 protein. The sample consists of about 420,000 distinct CDR3 sequences, around 72% of them appearing once. The sequenced sample consisted of sorted CD4+, CD8+, or CD8+CD57+ T cells (not recorded which) from PBMCs. The receptor source for this set is a human donor in good health, serving as a control. Each CDR3 is given with its conserved first and last residue. D genes are given only for firm matches. Not every row has a clone size; where given, it reads once, few, many or a size class.

d_call	v_call	clone_size	j_call	cdr3_aa	cdr3_nt
NA	TRBV20-1	NA	TRBJ1-4	CSVPTTARGEKLFF	TGCAGCGTTCCCACAACCGCTCGGGGTGAAAAACTGTTTTTT
NA	TRBV20-1	NA	TRBJ1-1	CSARGIEGRNTEAFF	TGCAGTGCTAGGGGAATCGAGGGGAGGAACACTGAAGCTTTCTTT
NA	TRBV5-4	NA	TRBJ2-3	CASSFRARGNTQYF	TGTGCCAGCAGCTTCAGGGCGCGCGGGAATACGCAGTATTTT
TRBD1	TRBV7-9	many	TRBJ2-3	CASSFGTGGDTQYF	TGTGCCAGCAGCTTTGGGACAGGGGGAGATACGCAGTATTTT
NA	TRBV20-1	NA	TRBJ2-6	CSASERTRNRANVLTF	TGCAGTGCTAGCGAGCGCACAAGGAACAGGGCCAACGTCCTGACTTTC
NA	TRBV19	NA	TRBJ1-1	CASRIGAGHTTAFF	TGTGCCAGTAGGATAGGGGCAGGCCACACTACCGCTTTCTTT
NA	TRBV7-3	NA	TRBJ1-6	CASSLRYNSRPHF	TGTGCTAGCAGCTTGAGATATAATTCTCGCCCCCACTTT
NA	TRBV24-1	NA	TRBJ1-1	CATSGHGTGTEAFF	TGTGCCACCAGTGGTCACGGGACGGGAACTGAAGCTTTCTTT
NA	TRBV3-1	many	TRBJ1-4	CASSQVYEKLFF	TGTGCCAGCAGCCAAGTTTATGAAAAACTGTTTTTT
NA	TRBV12-5	NA	TRBJ1-2	CASGRDLINGYTF	TGTGCTAGTGGACGGGACTTGATTAATGGCTACACCTTC
NA	TRBV5-1	NA	TRBJ2-1	CASSRLSGTDNEQFF	TGCGCCAGCAGCCGACTTAGCGGAACCGACAATGAGCAGTTCTTC
NA	TRBV10-3	NA	TRBJ1-3	CAILDADFGNTIYF	TGTGCCATTCTGGACGCGGACTTTGGAAACACCATATATTTT
NA	TRBV9	NA	TRBJ1-2	CASSPRPGRGGTYGYTF	TGTGCCAGCAGCCCCCGGCCCGGACGTGGGGGCACCTATGGCTACACCTTC
NA	TRBV12-5	NA	TRBJ2-1	CASGSLATEQFF	TGTGCTAGTGGGTCCTTAGCGACTGAGCAGTTCTTC
NA	TRBV24-1	few	TRBJ2-1	CATSDPAVPHNEQFF	TGTGCCACCAGTGATCCTGCCGTTCCCCACAATGAGCAGTTCTTC
TRBD2	TRBV20-1	many	TRBJ2-1	CSARDATSGGHYNEQFF	TGCAGTGCTAGAGATGCTACTAGCGGGGGACACTACAATGAGCAGTTCTTC
NA	TRBV7-3	many	TRBJ2-1	CASSKGPGTSRSYNEQFF	TGTGCCAGCAGTAAGGGACCCGGGACGTCTCGCTCCTACAATGAGCAGTTCTTC